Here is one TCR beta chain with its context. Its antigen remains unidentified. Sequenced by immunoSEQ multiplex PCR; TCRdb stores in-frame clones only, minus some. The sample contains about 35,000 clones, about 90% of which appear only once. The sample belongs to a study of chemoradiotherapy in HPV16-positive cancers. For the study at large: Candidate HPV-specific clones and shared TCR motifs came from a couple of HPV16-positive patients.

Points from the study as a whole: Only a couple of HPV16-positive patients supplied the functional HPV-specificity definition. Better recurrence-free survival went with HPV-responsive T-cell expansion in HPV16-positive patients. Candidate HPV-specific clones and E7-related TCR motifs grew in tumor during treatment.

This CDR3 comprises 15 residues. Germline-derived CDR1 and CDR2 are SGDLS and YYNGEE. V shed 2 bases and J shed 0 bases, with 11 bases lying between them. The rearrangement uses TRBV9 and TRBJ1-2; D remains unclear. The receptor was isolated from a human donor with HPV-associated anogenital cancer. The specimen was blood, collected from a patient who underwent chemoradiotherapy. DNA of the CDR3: TGTGCCAGCAGCGTTTGGGGAGATTCTAACTATGGCTACACCTTC. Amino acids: CASSVWGDSNYGYTF.